A single sample is the source of the 29 T cell receptor beta chains below, sequenced in a study of T-cell reconstitution after alpha-beta-depleted transplantation in children. Library preparation (for TCRbeta) was performed with unique molecular identifiers. TCRdb re-derived calls from the PCR reads in MiXCR, one entry per CDR3 protein. The data contain almost 400,000 distinct CDR3 sequences, about 20% of them seen just once; the ten biggest clones take up 3.5% to 4%. This specimen was PBMCs from the stem cell graft donor, taken from the stem cell graft. These receptors came from a human donor who donated a stem cell graft to a child with acute myeloid leukemia.

The chain combines TRBV7-9 with TRBJ2-1; possible D gene TRBD2, 6 bases. CDR3 length equals 14 residues. V was trimmed by 8 bases and J by 5 bases, leaving 16 bases between them. CDR1 is SEHNR and CDR2 is FQNEAQ in the germline V gene (reference sequence). The CDR3 loop is CASPPRGGNNEQFF. CDR3 coding DNA: TGTGCCAGCCCTCCTCGTGGCGGGAACAATGAGCAGTTCTTC.

The gene calls are TRBV5-6 and TRBJ2-1; 12 nucleotides align to TRBD2. This CDR3 contains 17 residues. Losses at the gene ends were 7 bases for V and 0 bases for J; bases not matched to a gene: 8. Germline V lookup: CDR1 SGHDT, CDR2 YYEEEE. The CDR3: CASDRLAGVYSYNEQFF. The DNA for the CDR3 is TGTGCCAGCGACCGACTAGCGGGAGTCTACTCCTACAATGAGCAGTTCTTC.

This chain uses TRBV29-1 with TRBJ2-7; 10 bases map to TRBD2. This CDR3 is 17 amino acids long. CDR1 and CDR2 (germline): SQVTM, ANQGSEA. V gave up 2 bases and J gave up 3 bases; unmatched junction bases: 13. For the CDR3, the DNA is TGCAGCGTTGAATCTCGGCAGGGGACTAGCGCCTACTACGAGCAGTACTTC. Protein: CSVESRQGTSAYYEQYF.

This clonotype has only a few counts. This chain uses TRBV13 with TRBJ1-1; D gene uncertain. Germline V gene lookup returns CDR1 PRHDT and CDR2 FYEKMQ (reference sequence). V lost 2 bases to trimming and J lost 4 bases, with 8 bases between them. The CDR3 spans 13 residues. Here the CDR3 reads CASSLQPTTEAFF. The CDR3 DNA reads TGTGCCAGCAGCTTACAACCGACCACTGAAGCTTTCTTT.

The chain is built from TRBV13 and TRBJ2-5; D is perhaps TRBD2 (6 bases). Germline V gene lookup returns CDR1 PRHDT and CDR2 FYEKMQ (reference sequence). The CDR3 totals 16 residues. Trimming pared 4 bases from V and 2 bases from J, leaving 17 bases between. CDR3 nucleotides: TGTGCCAGCAGCTCCCGGGAGCGGGTAGGGCAAGAGACCCAGTACTTC. Protein product: CASSSRERVGQETQYF.

CDR3 DNA: TGTGCCTGGAGTCGAGGACAGGGGTATGGGGATACGCAGTATTTT. It yields the protein CAWSRGQGYGDTQYF. The chain carries TRBV30 and TRBJ2-3; 9 bases match TRBD1. Per the germline V gene, CDR1 is GTSNPN and CDR2 is SVGIG (reference sequence). This CDR3 is built from 15 residues. V gave up 2 bases and J gave up 6 bases; unmatched junction bases: 9.

J is TRBJ2-1 and V is TRBV5-1; 8 bases fit TRBD2. The CDR3 runs 16 residues. The V gene's germline CDR1 is SGHRS and CDR2 YFSETQ. The junction had 8 bases not matched to a gene; V was cut back by 4 bases and J by 2 bases. CDR3 nucleotides: TGCGCCAGCAGCCCTCGGGAGGGCCTAACCTACAATGAGCAGTTCTTC. Its protein product is CASSPREGLTYNEQFF.

This clonotype was counted only a few times. CDR3 protein: CSGSGGPYEQYF. In DNA form, the CDR3 reads TGCAGTGGGTCGGGGGGGCCGTACGAGCAGTACTTC. V usage is TRBV20-1 and J usage is TRBJ2-7; 8 nucleotides agree with TRBD2. V gave up 7 bases and J gave up 4 bases; unmatched junction bases: 6. The CDR3 spans 12 residues. CDR1 is DFQATT, CDR2 SNEGSKA, per germline (reference sequence).

This clonotype showed up just a few times. The J gene is TRBJ1-4, the V gene TRBV27, with D unresolved. Germline CDR1 is MNHEY and CDR2 is SMNVEV (reference sequence). Trimming removed 2 bases from V and 8 bases from J, with 15 bases in between. The CDR3 has 15 amino acids. CDR3 sequence: CASSLIRGNGEKLFF. The DNA of the CDR3 is TGTGCCAGCAGTTTAATCCGGGGAAACGGAGAAAAACTGTTTTTT.

This clonotype was seen many times. The rearrangement links TRBV2 to TRBJ1-4, with TRBD1 matching over 7 bases. The germline V gene has CDR1 SNHLY and CDR2 FYNNEI. Losses at the gene ends were 6 bases for V and 6 bases for J; bases not matched to a gene: 4. This CDR3 has 13 residues. As DNA, the CDR3 is TGTGCCAGCAGGGCGACAGGGTATGAAAAACTGTTTTTT. Amino acid sequence: CASRATGYEKLFF.

The chain couples TRBV27 to TRBJ1-1; D call uncertain. Per the germline V gene, CDR1 is MNHEY and CDR2 is SMNVEV (reference sequence). The germline V and J ends were trimmed by 5 bases and 5 bases, with 6 bases remaining between them. The CDR3 covers 11 residues. The CDR3 sequence: CASSTGTEAFF. In DNA form, the CDR3 reads TGTGCCAGCAGTACCGGGACTGAAGCTTTCTTT.

This clonotype was detected only a few times. The gene calls are TRBV5-1 and TRBJ2-7; D may be TRBD1 (6 bases). Trimming left V 7 bases short and J 3 bases short, with 17 bases between. This CDR3 has 14 residues. The germline gives CDR1 SGHRS, CDR2 YFSETQ. The CDR3 DNA reads TGCGCCAGCCGGGGTACAGGGATCGGCTACGAGCAGTACTTC. Translating it yields CASRGTGIGYEQYF. The full variable domain, its missing parts supplied by reference TRBV5-1 and TRBJ2-7, is KAGVTQTPRYLIKTRGQQVTLSCSPISGHRSVSWYQQTPGQGLQFLFEYFSETQRNKGNFPGRFSGRQFSNSRSEMNVSTLELGDSALYLCASRGTGIGYEQYFGPGTRLTVT.

This chain joins TRBV25-1 and TRBJ1-3; D is uncertain. The CDR3 extends over 11 amino acids. With 6 bases removed from V and 3 bases from J, the gap between germline ends came to 3 bases. Germline lookup yields CDR1 MGHDK and CDR2 SYGVNS. The CDR3 coding sequence is TGTGCCAGCAGCGATGGAAACACCATATATTTT. Encoded protein: CASSDGNTIYF.

The chain carries TRBV3-1 and TRBJ2-5, with TRBD2 matching 12 bases. V was clipped by 3 bases and J by 5 bases; unmatched bases: 7. CDR1 is LGHDT and CDR2 is YNNKEL in the germline V gene (reference sequence). This CDR3 is built from 16 residues. The CDR3 nucleotides are TGTGCCAGCAGCCACCGTAGGACTAGCGGGGTGGAGACCCAGTACTTC. Translated, it gives CASSHRRTSGVETQYF.

The chain recombines TRBV20-1 with TRBJ1-4; possibly TRBD1 for D (5 bases). Germline V gene data show CDR1 as DFQATT and CDR2 as SNEGSKA (reference sequence). V was pared by 0 bases and J by 8 bases, with 22 bases between. The CDR3 extends over 17 amino acids. This CDR3 is CSARDPTRGGLVEKLFF. Here the CDR3 DNA reads TGCAGTGCTAGAGATCCCACCCGCGGGGGGTTGGTGGAAAAACTGTTTTTT.

The V call is TRBV19, the J call TRBJ2-1; TRBD1 aligns across 9 bases. Germline trimming cut 4 bases from V and 4 bases from J; bases unmatched to any gene: 8. Germline V gives CDR1 LNHDA, CDR2 SQIVND (reference sequence). The CDR3 is 16 amino acids. CDR3 protein: CASSKRTGVVYNEQFF. DNA for the CDR3: TGTGCCAGTAGTAAAAGGACAGGGGTTGTTTACAATGAGCAGTTCTTC.

This sequence joins TRBV14 and TRBJ2-7; D gene ambiguous. The CDR3 extends over 12 amino acids. Germline loops: CDR1 SGHDN, CDR2 FVKESK. The V end was cut by 4 bases, the J end by 3 bases, with 7 bases between. This CDR3 reads CASSRLHYEQYF. CDR3 bases: TGTGCCAGCAGCCGTCTCCACTACGAGCAGTACTTC.

In this sample, this clonotype turned up once. The J gene is TRBJ1-1, the V gene TRBV18; no firm D call. There are 13 residues in the CDR3. Germline CDR1 and CDR2: KGHSH and LQKENI. V lost 8 bases, J lost 1 base, and 11 bases lay in between. In DNA, the CDR3 is TGTGCCAGCCCCTCGGGGAAGAACACTGAAGCTTTCTTT. Translating gives CASPSGKNTEAFF.

The chain carries TRBV5-1 and TRBJ1-1; D gene ambiguous. Germline assignment: CDR1 SGHRS and CDR2 YFSETQ. The CDR3 has 13 residues. Trimming cost V 4 bases and J 12 bases, with 19 bases left between them. This CDR3 is CASSTEPLQNTFF. The CDR3 DNA reads as TGCGCCAGCAGCACGGAACCGCTACAGAATACTTTCTTT.

V is TRBV28 and J is TRBJ2-1, with D tentatively TRBD1 (6 bases). Germline V gene data show CDR1 as MDHEN and CDR2 as SYDVKM. Trimming took off 9 bases at V and 6 bases at J, with 24 bases between the two ends. This CDR3 has 16 residues. The CDR3 sequence is CASQIPGARDFNEQFF. CDR3 in DNA: TGTGCCAGTCAAATCCCAGGGGCAAGAGACTTCAATGAGCAGTTCTTC.

This clonotype has more than one count but fewer than ten. The chain is built from TRBV6-5 and TRBJ1-5, with unresolved D. This CDR3 has 13 residues. Germline V gene lookup returns CDR1 MNHEY and CDR2 SVGAGI. Trimming took 0 bases from V and 5 from J, leaving 5 bases between them. The CDR3 here is CASSYSRYQPQHF. CDR3 sequence (DNA): TGTGCCAGCAGTTACTCGAGATATCAGCCCCAGCATTTT.

This clonotype was observed a few times. The gene calls are TRBV9 and TRBJ2-1, with 8 bases that match TRBD1. Germline lookup yields CDR1 SGDLS and CDR2 YYNGEE. Unmatched junction bases numbered 7, after V lost 1 base and J lost 7 bases. The CDR3 runs 15 residues. The CDR3 DNA reads as TGTGCCAGCAGCGTATTAGGGACAGGTAGGAATGAGCAGTTCTTC. Its protein product is CASSVLGTGRNEQFF.

This clonotype was picked up a small number of times. The V call is TRBV9, the J call TRBJ2-5, with TRBD2 matching over 13 bases. V was clipped by 4 bases and J by 5 bases; unmatched bases: 8. Germline V gene data show CDR1 as SGDLS and CDR2 as YYNGEE. The length of the CDR3 is 16 residues. CDR3 nucleotides: TGTGCCAGCAGCACAGGGACTAGCGGGATGGCGGAGACCCAGTACTTC. Translated: CASSTGTSGMAETQYF.

The chain joins TRBV5-1 to TRBJ2-1; D is unresolved. With 5 bases removed from V and 8 bases from J, the gap between germline ends came to 11 bases. The germline CDR1 and CDR2 sequences are SGHRS and YFSETQ. This CDR3 region has 12 residues. Here the CDR3 reads CASSVASDEQFF. Written as DNA, the CDR3 is TGCGCCAGCAGTGTTGCTAGTGATGAGCAGTTCTTC.

This clonotype was recorded at least ten times. An end of the junction differs from the germline gene, which may be a read error. The chain employs TRBV4-3 and TRBJ2-5, with 8 bases identical to TRBD2. This CDR3 is built from 14 residues. In germline, CDR1 is LGHNA, CDR2 YSLEER. This chain's CDR3 is CASSQDSAGEAQYF. The CDR3, as DNA: TGCGCCAGCAGCCAAGATTCAGCGGGAGAGGCCCAGTACTTC.

This clonotype was seen many times. This chain uses TRBV9 with TRBJ2-1, with TRBD2 matching 16 bases. The CDR3 length is 18 residues. Germline trimming cut 3 bases from V and 5 bases from J; bases unmatched to any gene: 8. Germline V gene data show CDR1 as SGDLS and CDR2 as YYNGEE. DNA for the CDR3: TGTGCCAGCAGCGACGGGACTAGCGGGAGGGCCAATCACAATGAGCAGTTCTTC. It translates to CASSDGTSGRANHNEQFF.

This clonotype was observed at least ten times. The J gene is TRBJ1-1, the V gene TRBV10-3; D not resolved. The CDR3 is 13 amino acids. Germline V CDR1 and CDR2: ENHRY, SYGVKD. The germline V and J ends were trimmed by 2 bases and 1 base, with 5 bases remaining between them. DNA of the CDR3: TGTGCCATCAGTGAGCTGTCGAACACTGAAGCTTTCTTT. Residues: CAISELSNTEAFF.

The gene calls are TRBV20-1 and TRBJ2-7; TRBD2 matches at 8 bases. V lost 1 base and J lost 4; bases outside the gene matches: 9. CDR1 and CDR2 from the germline V gene are DFQATT and SNEGSKA (reference sequence). This CDR3 is 15 amino acids long. CDR3 sequence reads: CSARGSAGVSYEQYF. CDR3 DNA: TGCAGTGCTAGAGGTTCAGCGGGAGTGTCGTACGAGCAGTACTTC.

This clonotype was observed a few times. The chain carries TRBV20-1 and TRBJ2-3, with 7 nucleotides matching TRBD2. The germline CDR1 and CDR2 sequences are DFQATT and SNEGSKA (reference sequence). The CDR3 covers 16 residues. Losses at the gene ends were 0 bases for V and 2 bases for J; bases not matched to a gene: 8. As DNA, the CDR3 is TGCAGTGCTAGAGAGTGGACGGGAGGAGTCACAGATACGCAGTATTTT. Amino acids: CSAREWTGGVTDTQYF.